This record covers a single T cell receptor beta chain. Its antigen is not identified. The CDR3 consists of 14 residues. Trimming stripped 5 bases from V and 4 bases from J, with 15 bases between. Germline assignment: CDR1 SEHNR and CDR2 FQNEAQ (reference sequence). The entry originates in a study of cytomegalovirus exposure and HLA in healthy donors. Study-wide results and limits: A later analysis by the authors found several of the most significant clusters apparently linked to common viral pathogens. An analysis done earlier found most TCR beta V segments productive about 87% or about 30% of the time. A highly shared variant cluster was judged a likely technical artifact.

In the PCR, 60 Vbeta and 13 Jbeta primers were used. Clones were sequenced by immunoSEQ multiplex PCR, and TCRdb holds only the in-frame ones, with some missing. Of around 110,000 clones listed, roughly 70% are singletons. The chain has TRBV7-9 and TRBJ2-7; D not certain. This sequence originates from a male donor in good health and CMV-seropositive. The specimen sequenced was PBMCs. CDR3 protein: CASSPQANQYEQYF. CDR3 sequence (DNA): TGTGCCAGCAGCCCGCAGGCCAATCAATACGAGCAGTACTTC. The full variable domain, its missing parts supplied by reference TRBV7-9 and TRBJ2-7, is DTGVSQNPRHKITKRGQNVTFRCDPISEHNRLYWYRQTLGQGPEFLTYFQNEAQLEKSRLLSDRFSAERPKGSFSTLEIQRTEQGDSAMYLCASSPQANQYEQYFGPGTRLTVT.